The present T cell receptor beta chain was sequenced within a study of blood T cell repertoires in COVID-19. Study context: Samples came from the United States, Italy and Spain, spanning acute and convalescent COVID-19. Sources were T cells, B-cell-depleted T cells, or PBMCs; the material itself was cDNA or gDNA.

The CDR3 sequence is 17 residues long. Germline-derived CDR1 and CDR2 are MNHNS and SASEGT. The germline V and J ends were trimmed by 2 bases and 7 bases, with 18 bases remaining between them. Under the authors' procedure: By means of reference gene primer amplification, nucleated cell counts were estimated. Libraries were prepared by immunoSEQ multiplex PCR; TCRdb keeps only in-frame clonotypes and omits some of them. The DNA gave D and trimming, while V, J and clone size come from that table. The sample yields approximately 100,000 clones, over 75% seen once. The chain employs TRBV6-1 and TRBJ1-6, with D possibly being TRBD1 (5 bases). This TCR was sampled from a woman aged 45 to 65 with acute or convalescent COVID-19. Sample: peripheral blood. CDR3 nucleotide sequence: TGTGCCAGCAGTGAAAGGGCGGAGCTGGGACTGAATTCACCCCTCCACTTT. It translates to CASSERAELGLNSPLHF.